The 11 T cell receptor beta chains reported below all come from one sample, sequenced in a study of blood T cell repertoires in COVID-19. Profiled with immunoSEQ multiplex PCR; TCRdb holds only in-frame clones, not every one. The sample consists of some 74,000 clones, nearly 80% of them appearing once. The sequencing input was peripheral blood. These receptors were obtained from a human donor in a cohort sampled during active COVID-19.

This clone was recorded only once. The chain is built from TRBV9 and TRBJ2-3; possible D gene TRBD2, 6 bases. Per germline, CDR1 SGDLS and CDR2 YYNGEE. The CDR3 sequence is 14 residues long. V gave up 3 bases and J gave up 6 bases, with 14 bases separating them. CDR3 nucleotide sequence: TGTGCCAGCAGCGGGGGGGTTGGCGGGGATACGCAGTATTTT. Translated, it gives CASSGGVGGDTQYF.

The chain is built from TRBV28 and TRBJ1-5; 9 bases agree with TRBD1. The junction had 2 bases not matched to a gene; V was cut back by 9 bases and J by 5 bases. Germline V lookup: CDR1 MDHEN, CDR2 SYDVKM. This CDR3 has 12 amino acids. This chain's CDR3 is CASRTGDQPQHF. The CDR3 DNA reads TGTGCCAGTAGGACAGGGGATCAGCCCCAGCATTTT.

The sample holds one count of this clone. J is TRBJ2-7 and V is TRBV6-6; D gene uncertain. Germline CDR1 is MNHNY and CDR2 is SVGAGI (reference sequence). V was clipped by 4 bases and J by 0 bases, with 10 bases between them. The CDR3 has 14 amino acids. DNA of the CDR3: TGTGCCAGCAGTTTTCCCCGTAGCTCCTACGAGCAGTACGTC. It encodes CASSFPRSSYEQYV.

This chain connects TRBV28 to TRBJ1-4, with D unresolved. The germline V gene has CDR1 MDHEN and CDR2 SYDVKM. The V end lost 5 bases, the J end lost 7 bases, and 20 bases lay between the germline ends. The CDR3 length is 16 residues. CDR3 in DNA: TGTGCCAGCAGTAAACTCGGGGTCCTGTTGGGTGAAAAACTGTTTTTT. This translates into CASSKLGVLLGEKLFF.

The chain employs TRBV9 and TRBJ2-2; 9 bases match TRBD2. Trimming at V came to 0 bases and at J to 3 bases, leaving 12 bases not matched to a gene. The CDR3 has 19 residues. Germline assignment: CDR1 SGDLS and CDR2 YYNGEE. In DNA form, the CDR3 reads TGTGCCAGCAGCGTAGTAGGACCAGCGGGAGGCTTGCACACCGGGGAGCTGTTTTTT. This translates into CASSVVGPAGGLHTGELFF.

The chain combines TRBV30 with TRBJ2-3; 9 bases fit TRBD1. CDR3 length: 16 amino acids. V was pared by 4 bases and J by 2 bases, with 10 bases of the junction left unmatched. Germline V gene lookup returns CDR1 GTSNPN and CDR2 SVGIG (reference sequence). CDR3 sequence: CAWKHEGQGSTDTQYF. Here the CDR3 DNA reads TGTGCCTGGAAACACGAGGGACAGGGTTCCACAGATACGCAGTATTTT.

V is TRBV15 and J is TRBJ2-1; D is possibly TRBD1 (6 bases). Trimming pared 1 base from V and 14 bases from J, leaving 9 bases between. Germline V gives CDR1 LNHNV, CDR2 YYDKDF (reference sequence). The CDR3 has 11 amino acids. The CDR3, as DNA: TGTGCCACCAGCAGAGGGGGGACAAAGTTCTTC. Protein: CATSRGGTKFF.

The rearrangement uses TRBV7-8 and TRBJ2-7, with 12 positions matching TRBD1. J gave up 6 bases and V 5 bases, and 5 bases lay outside the gene matches. CDR3 size: 14 residues. CDR1 is SGHVS and CDR2 is FQNEAQ in the germline V gene. The CDR3, as DNA: TGTGCCAGCAGCGCCGGGACAGGGGGCCTCGAGCAGTACGTC. Residues: CASSAGTGGLEQYV.

The genes are TRBV27 and TRBJ1-1; weak D call: TRBD1 (5 bases). Germline loops: CDR1 MNHEY, CDR2 SMNVEV (reference sequence). The CDR3 covers 13 residues. The ends were cut back, 6 bases at V and 1 base at J, with 9 bases in the middle. CDR3 residues: CASRLTGNTEAFF. The CDR3 DNA is TGTGCCAGCAGACTAACAGGGAACACTGAAGCTTTCTTT.

The chain combines TRBV9 with TRBJ2-5; D gene unclear. The CDR3 consists of 16 residues. Between the trimmed V and J ends, which lost 3 bases and 2 bases, there was a span of 17 bases. Germline V lookup: CDR1 SGDLS, CDR2 YYNGEE. In DNA, the CDR3 is TGTGCCAGCAGCGCTACCCCCTACGGTGCTCAAGAGACCCAGTACTTC. It translates to CASSATPYGAQETQYF. Combining the CDR3 with reference TRBV9 and TRBJ2-5 gives the whole variable domain DSGVTQTPKHLITATGQRVTLRCSPRSGDLSVYWYQQSLDQGLQFLIQYYNGEERAKGNILERFSAQQFPDLHSELNLSSLELGDSALYFCASSATPYGAQETQYFGPGTRLLVL.

This clone is a singleton in its sample. The chain uses TRBV3-1 (or the pseudogene TRBV3-2) and TRBJ2-7; 10 nucleotides align to TRBD2. This CDR3 has 14 residues. Germline V lookup: CDR1 LGHDT, CDR2 YNNKEL (reference sequence). Trimming cost V 1 base and J 3 bases; bases outside gene matches: 0. The chain's CDR3 is CASSQGLAGYEQYF. The CDR3 nucleotides are TGTGCCAGCAGCCAAGGACTAGCGGGCTACGAGCAGTACTTC.